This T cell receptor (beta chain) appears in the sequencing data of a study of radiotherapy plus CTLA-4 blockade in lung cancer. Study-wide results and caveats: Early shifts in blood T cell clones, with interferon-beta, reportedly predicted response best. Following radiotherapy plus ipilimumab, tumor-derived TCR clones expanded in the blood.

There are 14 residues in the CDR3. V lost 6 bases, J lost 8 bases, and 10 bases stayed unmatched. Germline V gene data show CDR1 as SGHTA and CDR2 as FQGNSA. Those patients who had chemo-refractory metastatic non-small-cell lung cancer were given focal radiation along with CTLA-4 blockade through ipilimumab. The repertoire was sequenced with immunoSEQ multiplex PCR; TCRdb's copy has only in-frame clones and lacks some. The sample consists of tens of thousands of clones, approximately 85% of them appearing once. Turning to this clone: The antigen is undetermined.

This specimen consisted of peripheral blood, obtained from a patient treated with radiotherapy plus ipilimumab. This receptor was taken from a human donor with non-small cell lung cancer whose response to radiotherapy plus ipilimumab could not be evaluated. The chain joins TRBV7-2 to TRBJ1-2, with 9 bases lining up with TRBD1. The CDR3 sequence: CASSFPPGQGGYTF. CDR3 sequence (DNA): TGTGCCAGCAGTTTCCCACCGGGACAGGGAGGCTACACCTTC.